Each of the 25 T cell receptor beta chains below was sequenced from the same sample in a study of T cells after yellow fever vaccination. TCRdb itself ran the 5' RACE reads through MiXCR, one entry per CDR3 protein. The table has about 320,000 distinct CDR3 sequences, approximately 11% seen once. The sample in question was CD4+ T cells sorted from PBMCs, obtained 45 days after the yellow fever booster vaccination. The origin of the receptors is a man between 18 and 35 years old who received the YFV17D yellow fever vaccine.

The rearrangement joins TRBV20-1 to TRBJ2-5; 7 nucleotides line up with TRBD2. Germline CDR1 and CDR2: DFQATT and SNEGSKA (reference sequence). J lost 7 bases, V lost 8 bases, and 16 bases had no gene match. CDR3 size: 14 residues. The CDR3 DNA reads TGCAGTTTTGGTTCTAGCGGTAGCGGTCGGACCCAGTACTTC. It encodes CSFGSSGSGRTQYF.

This clonotype was found a few times. This rearrangement joins TRBV4-2 to TRBJ1-2, with no clear D. CDR3 length: 15 amino acids. V was trimmed by 1 base and J by 2 bases, leaving 11 bases between them. Germline V CDR1 and CDR2: LGHNA, YNFKEQ. The DNA of the CDR3 is TGTGCCAGCAGCCAAGCCCGTGTCCAGAACTATGGCTACACCTTC. Translation: CASSQARVQNYGYTF.

V is TRBV10-3 and J is TRBJ2-7; D is perhaps TRBD1 (7 bases). Germline CDR1 and CDR2: ENHRY and SYGVKD. Trimming cost V 3 bases and J 5 bases, with 14 bases left between them. The CDR3 covers 14 residues. CDR3 protein: CAISEQGWRDEQYF. The CDR3 bases are TGTGCCATCAGTGAACAGGGGTGGAGGGACGAGCAGTACTTC.

There are many counts of this clonotype. DNA of the CDR3: TGTGCCAGCAGCCCGTGGGGTGGGGAAAGCTCCTACGAGCAGTACTTC. Translating gives CASSPWGGESSYEQYF. This rearrangement joins TRBV4-2 to TRBJ2-7; unclear D gene. The germline V gene has CDR1 LGHNA and CDR2 YNFKEQ. CDR3 length: 16 residues. Trimming removed 4 bases from V and 0 bases from J, with 16 bases in between.

The chain is built from TRBV5-1 and TRBJ1-5, with D possibly being TRBD1 (6 bases). Germline V gene data show CDR1 as SGHRS and CDR2 as YFSETQ. Trimming removed 3 bases from V and 0 bases from J, with 19 bases in between. The CDR3 has 18 amino acids. The CDR3: CASSSDPLTGHSNQPQHF. The CDR3 bases are TGCGCCAGCAGCTCCGACCCCTTAACAGGGCATAGCAATCAGCCCCAGCATTTT.

This clonotype was seen repeatedly, ten times or more. The chain couples TRBV12-3 or TRBV12-4 to TRBJ2-7; the match to TRBD1 covers 7 bases. V lost 5 bases to trimming and J lost 6 bases; unmatched junction nucleotides: 7. This CDR3 is built from 13 residues. CDR3 sequence: CASSLGTEAEQYV. In nucleotides, the CDR3 is TGTGCCAGCAGTCTGGGGACAGAGGCCGAGCAGTACGTC.

There are a few counts of this clonotype. The chain combines TRBV5-1 with TRBJ2-4; no definite D call. The V gene's germline CDR1 is SGHRS and CDR2 YFSETQ. The CDR3 contains 14 residues. Trimming removed 2 bases at V and 0 bases at J, with 6 bases between. The CDR3 reads CASSLDSAKNIQYF. The DNA of the CDR3 is TGCGCCAGCAGCTTAGATTCAGCCAAAAACATTCAGTACTTC.

This sequence joins TRBV7-9 and TRBJ1-2; D not certain. Germline assignment: CDR1 SEHNR and CDR2 FQNEAQ (reference sequence). The CDR3 is 12 residues long. V lost 5 bases, J lost 7 bases, and 11 bases lay in between. This chain's CDR3 is CASSPDRRGYTF. Written as DNA, the CDR3 is TGTGCCAGCAGCCCTGATAGGCGTGGCTACACCTTC. Full variable domain (remainder filled in from reference TRBV7-9 and TRBJ1-2): DTGVSQNPRHKITKRGQNVTFRCDPISEHNRLYWYRQTLGQGPEFLTYFQNEAQLEKSRLLSDRFSAERPKGSFSTLEIQRTEQGDSAMYLCASSPDRRGYTFGSGTRLTVV.

This clonotype was detected many times. This chain links TRBV10-3 with TRBJ1-4; a weak D match, TRBD1 (5 bases). The CDR3 contains 15 residues. Germline V lookup: CDR1 ENHRY, CDR2 SYGVKD. The germline V and J ends were trimmed by 3 bases and 8 bases, with 16 bases remaining between them. The CDR3, as DNA: TGTGCCATCAGTGATGGCGGCAGGGCGAAGGAAAAACTGTTTTTT. This codes for CAISDGGRAKEKLFF.

This clonotype was seen more than once but under ten times. The chain carries TRBV4-3 and TRBJ1-4; TRBD1 matches 7 bases. After removal of 5 bases from V and 7 bases from J, the junction contained 13 bases not matched to a gene. Germline CDR1 reads LGHNA; CDR2 reads YSLEER. This CDR3 is built from 16 residues. The CDR3 DNA reads TGCGCCAGCAGCAGATCTAGACAGGGAGTGGGTGAAAAACTGTTTTTT. It translates to CASSRSRQGVGEKLFF.

This clonotype was counted ten times or more. The chain uses TRBV11-2 and TRBJ2-5; D is ambiguous. V was trimmed by 1 base and J by 4 bases, leaving 10 bases between them. This CDR3 has 14 residues. Germline V CDR1 and CDR2: SGHAT, FQNNGV. This CDR3 reads CASSLVSFRETQYF. The CDR3, as DNA: TGTGCCAGCAGCTTAGTCTCGTTTCGAGAGACCCAGTACTTC.

This clonotype occurred a few times. This chain uses TRBV20-1 with TRBJ1-4; D is perhaps TRBD1 (5 bases). The CDR3 has 15 amino acids. The germline V gene encodes CDR1 DFQATT and CDR2 SNEGSKA (reference sequence). Trimming removed 3 bases at V and 8 bases at J, with 19 bases between. The CDR3 coding sequence is TGCAGTGCTAGGACAGCGGGGCTTTCCGCGGAAAAACTGTTTTTT. Its protein is CSARTAGLSAEKLFF.

V and J are TRBV25-1 and TRBJ1-2, with D unresolved. There are 14 residues in the CDR3. From germline, CDR1 is MGHDK and CDR2 SYGVNS. The V gene lost 6 bases and the J gene lost 8 bases, with 19 bases spanning the gap. CDR3 sequence reads: CASSPPGSLWGYTF. CDR3 DNA: TGTGCCAGCAGCCCTCCCGGGAGCCTATGGGGCTACACCTTC.

In its sample, this clonotype was seen many times. The junction differs from germline at one of its ends, possibly a read error. CDR3 coding DNA: TGTGCCAGCAGCTTGGGCCGAAGGGACAATGAGCAGTTCTTC. Translation gives CASSLGRRDNEQFF. The rearrangement joins TRBV5-1 to TRBJ2-1; D gene ambiguous. The CDR3 covers 14 residues. Germline CDR1 SGHRS, CDR2 YFSETQ.

This clonotype was seen many times. This chain links TRBV12-3 or TRBV12-4 with TRBJ1-3, with TRBD1 as a possible D gene (6 bases). This CDR3 is built from 15 residues. Trimming left V 5 bases short and J 4 bases short, with 15 bases between. CDR3 sequence: CASSRPGGAGNTIYF. In nucleotides, the CDR3 is TGTGCCAGCAGTCGACCGGGGGGGGCCGGAAACACCATATATTTT.

This clonotype was counted a few times. The rearrangement uses TRBV7-2 and TRBJ1-1, with D unclear. Germline loops: CDR1 SGHTA, CDR2 FQGNSA. The CDR3 loop spans 14 amino acids. Trimming removed 5 bases at V and 4 bases at J, with 14 bases between. The DNA of the CDR3 is TGTGCCAGCAGCCCCAACCCTATGGGCACTGAAGCTTTCTTT. This gives the protein CASSPNPMGTEAFF.

There are a few counts of this clonotype. V is TRBV5-4 and J is TRBJ2-1, with D unresolved. The V gene's germline CDR1 is SGHNT and CDR2 YYREEE (reference sequence). The CDR3 is made up of 14 amino acids. V gave up 5 bases and J gave up 8 bases, with 17 bases separating them. The CDR3 DNA reads as TGTGCCAGCAGGGCCGGCACTCGGATCGATGAGCAGTTCTTC. It codes for CASRAGTRIDEQFF.

This clonotype has more than one count but fewer than ten. The chain has TRBV7-9 and TRBJ1-1; D not resolved. The CDR3 consists of 14 residues. Germline CDR1 is SEHNR and CDR2 is FQNEAQ (reference sequence). V shed 3 bases and J shed 1 base, with 9 bases lying between them. This CDR3 is CASSFNQWNTEAFF. CDR3 bases: TGTGCCAGCAGCTTCAATCAGTGGAACACTGAAGCTTTCTTT.

The rearrangement joins TRBV4-1 to TRBJ1-5; the D gene is possibly TRBD1 (6 bases). Trimming stripped 3 bases from V and 2 bases from J, with 14 bases between. This CDR3 comprises 16 residues. Germline V gives CDR1 MGHRA, CDR2 YSYEKL. The CDR3 region is CASSQVAGGRNQPQHF. The CDR3 region has the DNA TGCGCCAGCAGCCAGGTCGCGGGGGGCCGCAATCAGCCCCAGCATTTT.

At least ten counts were recorded for this clonotype. The rearrangement joins TRBV4-2 to TRBJ1-1; unclear D gene. This CDR3 contains 14 residues. Per the germline V gene, CDR1 is LGHNA and CDR2 is YNFKEQ. Trimming cost V 0 bases and J 0 bases, with 5 bases left between them. The CDR3 region has the DNA TGTGCCAGCAGCCAAGATCTGTTGAACACTGAAGCTTTCTTT. It is translated as CASSQDLLNTEAFF.

Ten or more counts support this clonotype. The V call is TRBV11-1, the J call TRBJ2-3, with unresolved D. V was trimmed by 4 bases and J by 2 bases, leaving 13 bases between them. Germline lookup yields CDR1 SGHAT and CDR2 FQDESV (reference sequence). The length of the CDR3 is 15 residues. CDR3 nucleotides: TGTGCCAGCAGCTCGTTACTCGGGCCCACAGATACGCAGTATTTT. Its protein is CASSSLLGPTDTQYF.

This clonotype was observed a few times. The chain combines TRBV18 with TRBJ1-1; no reliable D call. The ends were cut back, 2 bases at V and 5 bases at J, with 12 bases in the middle. The CDR3 covers 14 residues. CDR1 is KGHSH, CDR2 LQKENI, per germline. CDR3 bases: TGTGCCAGCTCACCAGAATCCCTCCAAACTGAAGCTTTCTTT. Its protein product is CASSPESLQTEAFF.

This clonotype was detected only once. V gene TRBV18 combines with J gene TRBJ1-2; D not resolved. The germline V gene has CDR1 KGHSH and CDR2 LQKENI. V was pared by 5 bases and J by 8 bases, with 18 bases between. The CDR3 is made up of 14 amino acids. CDR3 amino acids: CASSTGEARGGYTF. The CDR3 region has the DNA TGTGCCAGCTCAACCGGAGAGGCACGAGGGGGCTACACCTTC. Drawing the rest from reference TRBV18 and TRBJ1-2, the complete variable domain is NAGVMQNPRHLVRRRGQEARLRCSPMKGHSHVYWYRQLPEEGLKFMVYLQKENIIDESGMPKERFSAEFPKEGPSILRIQQVVRGDSAAYFCASSTGEARGGYTFGSGTRLTVV.

Only a few counts were recorded for this clonotype. V is TRBV5-1 and J is TRBJ2-3, with 9 bases matching TRBD2. V trimming: 3 bases; J trimming: 2 bases; junction bases outside the gene matches: 4. The CDR3 has 15 amino acids. Germline CDR1 SGHRS, CDR2 YFSETQ. The CDR3 DNA reads as TGCGCCAGCAGCTCTAGCGGGGCGCCCACAGATACGCAGTATTTT. Protein sequence: CASSSSGAPTDTQYF.

The chain links TRBV11-2 to TRBJ1-4, with D perhaps TRBD1 (5 bases). Looked up from germline, CDR1 is SGHAT and CDR2 is FQNNGV. V was pared by 7 bases and J by 1 base, with 13 bases between. This CDR3 contains 15 residues. The DNA for the CDR3 is TGTGCCAGCACCGTCTTGGGGGGAACTAATGAAAAACTGTTTTTT. It translates to CASTVLGGTNEKLFF.